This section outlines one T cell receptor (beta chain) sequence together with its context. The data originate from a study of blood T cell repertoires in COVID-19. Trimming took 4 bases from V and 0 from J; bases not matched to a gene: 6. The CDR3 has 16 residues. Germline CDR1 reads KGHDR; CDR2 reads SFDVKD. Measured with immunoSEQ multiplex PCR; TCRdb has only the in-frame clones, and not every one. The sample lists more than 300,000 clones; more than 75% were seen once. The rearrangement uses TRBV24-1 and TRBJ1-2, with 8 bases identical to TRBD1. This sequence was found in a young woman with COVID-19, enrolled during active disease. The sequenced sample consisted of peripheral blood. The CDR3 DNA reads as TGTGCCACCAGTGACCCGGGGACAGGAACTAACTATGGCTACACCTTC. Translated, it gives CATSDPGTGTNYGYTF.